This paragraph covers one T cell receptor beta chain sequence. This CDR3 comprises 14 residues. The V gene end was trimmed by 3 bases and the J gene end by 5 bases; junction bases not matched to a gene: 4. CDR1 is SNHLY and CDR2 is FYNNEI in the germline V gene. The entry originates in a study of cytotoxic CD8 clonotypes in ibrutinib-treated CLL. Study context: Per sample, productive templates averaged approximately 250,000 and productive rearrangements averaged around 94,000.

Profiled with immunoSEQ multiplex PCR; TCRdb holds only in-frame clones, not every one. The sample holds hundreds of thousands of clones, less than 75% seen once. The sequence was collected from a human donor with chronic lymphocytic leukemia. The sequences come from PBMCs, collected after 24 months of ibrutinib treatment. This sequence joins TRBV2 and TRBJ2-7; TRBD1 matches 10 bases. Here the CDR3 reads CASSEGTGEDEQYF. The CDR3 DNA sequence: TGTGCCAGCAGTGAGGGGACAGGGGAAGACGAGCAGTACTTC.